The 5 T cell receptor beta chains listed next were all sequenced from one sample in a study of cytomegalovirus exposure and HLA in healthy donors. Primers included in the PCR were 60 Vbeta and 13 Jbeta primers. The protocol was immunoSEQ multiplex PCR, while the TCRdb copy is restricted to in-frame clones and leaves out a portion. The table lists roughly 150,000 clones, roughly 80% of them singletons. The sample comprised PBMCs. These receptor sequences come from a male donor in good health and CMV-seronegative.

The chain recombines TRBV19 with TRBJ1-4; 8 bases line up with TRBD1. Germline V gene sequence: CDR1 LNHDA, CDR2 SQIVND (reference sequence). The CDR3 has 14 amino acids. Trimming cost V 6 bases and J 4 bases; bases outside gene matches: 4. Here the CDR3 DNA reads TGTGCCAGTAGGGACAGGGAAAATAATGAAAAACTGTTTTTT. Its protein is CASRDRENNEKLFF. The full variable domain, rest sourced from reference TRBV19 and TRBJ1-4, is DGGITQSPKYLFRKEGQNVTLSCEQNLNHDAMYWYRQDPGQGLRLIYYSQIVNDFQKGDIAEGYSVSREKKESFPLTVTSAQKNPTAFYLCASRDRENNEKLFFGSGTQLSVL.

This clone has just one count. V is TRBV27 and J is TRBJ2-1, with D possibly matching TRBD1 (7 bases). The CDR3 spans 15 residues. Germline assignment: CDR1 MNHEY and CDR2 SMNVEV (reference sequence). Deletions cut 5 bases from V and 8 bases from J, with 19 bases between. The CDR3 coding sequence is TGTGCCAGCAGTCTGACGCGGGACAGCTGGGATGAGCAGTTCTTC. Translating it yields CASSLTRDSWDEQFF.

This rearrangement joins TRBV5-1 to TRBJ2-7; TRBD1 matches at 7 bases. This CDR3 region has 14 residues. J gave up 5 bases and V 2 bases, and 7 bases lay outside the gene matches. Germline V CDR1 and CDR2: SGHRS, YFSETQ. CDR3 sequence: CASSFQGQSNEQYF. For the CDR3, the DNA is TGCGCCAGCAGCTTTCAGGGACAGTCAAACGAGCAGTACTTC.

The J gene is TRBJ1-1, the V gene TRBV10-1; the match to TRBD1 covers 12 bases. V was pared by 5 bases and J by 0 bases, with 1 base of the junction left unmatched. Germline V gene lookup returns CDR1 WNHNN and CDR2 SYGVQD (reference sequence). The CDR3 extends over 15 amino acids. CDR3 DNA: TGCGCCAGCAGTCGGGACAGGGGGCTGAACACTGAAGCTTTCTTT. Protein: CASSRDRGLNTEAFF.

The rearrangement joins TRBV5-4 to TRBJ1-1; no clear D gene. Germline V gene data show CDR1 as SGHNT and CDR2 as YYREEE (reference sequence). The V gene lost 4 bases and the J gene lost 0 bases, with 16 bases spanning the gap. The CDR3 is 16 amino acids. The CDR3 is CASSPRSGNMNTEAFF. The CDR3 nucleotides are TGTGCCAGCAGCCCCCGTTCGGGGAACATGAACACTGAAGCTTTCTTT.